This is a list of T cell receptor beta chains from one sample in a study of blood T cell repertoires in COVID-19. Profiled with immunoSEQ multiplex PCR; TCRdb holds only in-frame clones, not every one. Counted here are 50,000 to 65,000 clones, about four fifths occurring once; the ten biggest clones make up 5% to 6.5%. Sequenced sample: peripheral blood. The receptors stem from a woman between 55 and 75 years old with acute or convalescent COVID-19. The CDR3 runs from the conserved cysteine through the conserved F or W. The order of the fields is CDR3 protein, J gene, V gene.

CDR3aa: CASTQNEKLFF
j_gene: TRBJ1-4
v_gene: TRBV6-6

CDR3aa: CASTQGKEQFF
j_gene: TRBJ2-1
v_gene: TRBV12-3/TRBV12-4

CDR3aa: CASSLRQNYGYTF
j_gene: TRBJ1-2
v_gene: TRBV6-5

CDR3aa: CASSERGGQVPSGANVLTF
j_gene: TRBJ2-6
v_gene: TRBV6-1

CDR3aa: CASSHPRTGGINEQFF
j_gene: TRBJ2-1
v_gene: TRBV28

CDR3aa: CASSQDGTGNQPQHF
j_gene: TRBJ1-5
v_gene: TRBV4-2

CDR3aa: CASSVGETRYGYTF
j_gene: TRBJ1-2
v_gene: TRBV7-9

CDR3aa: CASSEVQAQPQHF
j_gene: TRBJ1-5
v_gene: TRBV6-1

CDR3aa: CASSPRPGQAGIYGYTF
j_gene: TRBJ1-2
v_gene: TRBV7-2

CDR3aa: CASSPGGRWGYTF
j_gene: TRBJ1-2
v_gene: TRBV19

CDR3aa: CSASPPDQPQHF
j_gene: TRBJ1-5
v_gene: TRBV20-1

CDR3aa: CASSPTSYNEQFF
j_gene: TRBJ2-1
v_gene: TRBV19

CDR3aa: CAISEPGLAGGPEDEQYF
j_gene: TRBJ2-7
v_gene: TRBV10-3

CDR3aa: CAWSDGTGGGYTF
j_gene: TRBJ1-2
v_gene: TRBV30

CDR3aa: CSVLQYGYTF
j_gene: TRBJ1-2
v_gene: TRBV29-1

CDR3aa: CASSVVRGMNTEAFF
j_gene: TRBJ1-1
v_gene: TRBV9

CDR3aa: CASSAGQGRGETQYF
j_gene: TRBJ2-5
v_gene: TRBV9

CDR3aa: CASSMGGSYNSPLHF
j_gene: TRBJ1-6
v_gene: TRBV19

CDR3aa: CSVSTGWENTEAFF
j_gene: TRBJ1-1
v_gene: TRBV29-1

CDR3aa: CASSPPGTRVDTQYF
j_gene: TRBJ2-3
v_gene: TRBV18

CDR3aa: CASLKGGNTGELFF
j_gene: TRBJ2-2
v_gene: TRBV5-1

CDR3aa: CASSPRNTGELFF
j_gene: TRBJ2-2
v_gene: TRBV27

CDR3aa: CASNRRTGSSNEQFF
j_gene: TRBJ2-1
v_gene: TRBV4-2

CDR3aa: CASSPTGYYEQYF
j_gene: TRBJ2-7
v_gene: TRBV19